The 9 T cell receptor beta chains presented below share a single source sample, sequenced in a study of cytomegalovirus exposure and HLA in healthy donors. Only in-frame clones appear in the TCRdb table, and some are missing; sequencing was by immunoSEQ multiplex PCR. The sample gives approximately 58,000 clones, 95% of which show up once; roughly 6.3% is in the top ten. The sample taken for sequencing was PBMCs. These receptors were collected from a woman aged 18-35 years in good health and CMV-seropositive.

The chain is built from TRBV7-8 and TRBJ1-5; D gene uncertain. Trimming pared 0 bases from V and 0 bases from J, leaving 21 bases between. The CDR3 runs 20 residues. Germline loops: CDR1 SGHVS, CDR2 FQNEAQ. The CDR3 DNA reads as TGTGCCAGCAGCTTAGCGGTCGAGGTCGGCAGTGGATTTAGCAATCAGCCCCAGCATTTT. Amino acids: CASSLAVEVGSGFSNQPQHF. Looking up the rest from reference TRBV7-8 and TRBJ1-5 gives the full variable domain: GAGVSQSPRYKVAKRGQDVALRCDPISGHVSLFWYQQALGQGPEFLTYFQNEAQLDKSGLPSDRFFAERPEGSVSTLKIQRTQQEDSAVYLCASSLAVEVGSGFSNQPQHFGDGTRLSIL.

V is TRBV28 and J is TRBJ1-5; D may be TRBD1 (5 bases). Trimming shortened V by 5 bases and J by 6 bases, and 14 bases separated the two germline ends. This CDR3 spans 14 amino acids. Germline V gene sequence: CDR1 MDHEN, CDR2 SYDVKM. In DNA, the CDR3 is TGTGCCAGCAGTCTGATTCGGAGGGGTCAGCCCCAGCATTTT. This translates into CASSLIRRGQPQHF.

A single count supports this clone. V gene TRBV19 combines with J gene TRBJ1-2; D not resolved. Trimming removed 1 base from V and 6 bases from J, with 12 bases in between. Germline V gene data show CDR1 as LNHDA and CDR2 as SQIVND (reference sequence). CDR3 length equals 14 residues. CDR3 sequence (DNA): TGTGCCAGTAGTATAGGATTCATCGGGAATGGCTACACCTTC. This sequence encodes CASSIGFIGNGYTF.

The chain carries TRBV19 and TRBJ1-2; D is possibly TRBD1 (6 bases). The CDR3 is made up of 15 amino acids. Germline V gene data show CDR1 as LNHDA and CDR2 as SQIVND (reference sequence). V dropped 5 bases and J dropped 1 base, with 14 bases sitting between them. In DNA form, the CDR3 reads TGTGCCAGTAGTCAAACAGGGCTACTTAACTATGGCTACACCTTC. Translated: CASSQTGLLNYGYTF.

The rearrangement joins TRBV6-5 to TRBJ2-7; 7 nucleotides align to TRBD1. V shed 7 bases, J shed 0 bases, and the junction held 9 bases outside the gene matches. The CDR3 has 15 amino acids. Germline assignment: CDR1 MNHEY and CDR2 SVGAGI. CDR3 nucleotide sequence: TGTGCCAGCACCCCCCTAGGGGACAGCTCCTACGAGCAGTACTTC. Amino acid sequence: CASTPLGDSSYEQYF.

The chain recombines TRBV20-1 with TRBJ2-5, with D unresolved. The CDR3 runs 11 residues. V was shortened by 0 bases and J by 5 bases, with 4 bases between the two germline ends. Germline CDR1 DFQATT, CDR2 SNEGSKA (reference sequence). The CDR3 loop is CSARDRETQYF. Here the CDR3 DNA reads TGCAGTGCTAGAGATCGGGAGACCCAGTACTTC.

V usage is TRBV7-2 and J usage is TRBJ2-1, with D maybe TRBD1 (6 bases). Looked up from germline, CDR1 is SGHTA and CDR2 is FQGNSA. The CDR3 length is 16 residues. V was clipped by 2 bases and J by 2 bases, with 13 bases between them. Written as DNA, the CDR3 is TGTGCCAGCAGCTTAAGGACAGCCAAAGCCTACAATGAGCAGTTCTTC. This translates into CASSLRTAKAYNEQFF.

The V and J genes are TRBV5-6 and TRBJ2-7; tentatively, D is TRBD2 (7 bases). This CDR3 spans 14 amino acids. Trimming shortened V by 1 base and J by 2 bases, and 10 bases separated the two germline ends. The germline V gene encodes CDR1 SGHDT and CDR2 YYEEEE. DNA for the CDR3: TGTGCCAGCAGCTTGCGGGGGGCGCCCTACGAGCAGTACTTC. This sequence encodes CASSLRGAPYEQYF.

The chain links TRBV5-8 to TRBJ2-7, with D maybe TRBD1 (7 bases). The ends were cut back, 4 bases at V and 4 bases at J, with 15 bases in the middle. This CDR3 has 14 residues. The germline gives CDR1 SGHTS, CDR2 YDEGEE. In DNA form, the CDR3 reads TGTGCCAGCAGCATCCAGGGGGGCAGGTACGAGCAGTACTTC. Protein: CASSIQGGRYEQYF.